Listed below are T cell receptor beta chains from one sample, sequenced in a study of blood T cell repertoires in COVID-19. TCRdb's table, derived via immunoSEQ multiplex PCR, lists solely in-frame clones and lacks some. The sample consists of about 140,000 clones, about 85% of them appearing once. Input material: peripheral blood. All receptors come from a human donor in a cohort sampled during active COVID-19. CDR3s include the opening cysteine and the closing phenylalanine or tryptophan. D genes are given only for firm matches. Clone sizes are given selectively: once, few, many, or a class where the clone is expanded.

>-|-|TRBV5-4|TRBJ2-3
CASSLASTSGTDTQYF
TGTGCCAGCAGCTTGGCCTCAACTAGTGGCACAGATACGCAGTATTTT
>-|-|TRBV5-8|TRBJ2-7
CASSLQYGLSSYEQYF
TGTGCCAGCAGCTTGCAATACGGGTTGAGCTCCTACGAGCAGTACTTC
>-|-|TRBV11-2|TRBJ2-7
CASGGSIEQYF
TGTGCCAGCGGTGGGAGTATAGAGCAGTACTTC
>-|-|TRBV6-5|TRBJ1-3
CASRVPNYSGNTIYF
TGTGCCAGCAGGGTTCCGAACTACTCTGGAAACACCATATATTTT
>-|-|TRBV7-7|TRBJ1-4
CASAGERRSEKLFF
TGTGCTAGCGCCGGGGAACGTAGGAGTGAAAAACTGTTTTTT
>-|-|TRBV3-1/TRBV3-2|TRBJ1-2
CASSQGLWGPAYGYTF
TGTGCCAGCAGCCAAGGGTTATGGGGCCCCGCCTATGGCTACACCTTC
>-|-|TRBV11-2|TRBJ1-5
CASSRRRGQPQHF
TGTGCCAGCAGCCGAAGAAGGGGTCAGCCCCAGCATTTT
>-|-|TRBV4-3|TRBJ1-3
CASSQAGYSGNTIYF
TGCGCCAGCAGCCAAGCAGGATACTCTGGAAACACCATATATTTT
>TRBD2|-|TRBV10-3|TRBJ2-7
CAISAAGGSYEQYF
TGTGCCATCAGTGCTGCGGGAGGGTCGTACGAGCAGTACTTC
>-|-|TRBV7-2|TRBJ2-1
CASSHPYSEQFF
TGTGCCAGCAGCCACCCATATAGTGAGCAGTTCTTC
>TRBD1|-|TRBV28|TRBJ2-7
CASRQTGILDEQYF
TGTGCCAGCAGGCAGACAGGGATATTAGACGAGCAGTACTTC
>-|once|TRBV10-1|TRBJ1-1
CASSLGGSSEAFF
TGCGCCAGCAGTCTGGGGGGTAGTAGTGAAGCTTTCTTT
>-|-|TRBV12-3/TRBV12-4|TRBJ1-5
CASSLRGNQPQHF
TGTGCCAGCAGCCTACGGGGCAATCAGCCCCAGCATTTT
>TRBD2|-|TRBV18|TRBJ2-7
CASSGTSGSYEQYF
TGTGCCAGCTCAGGGACTAGCGGTTCCTACGAGCAGTACTTC
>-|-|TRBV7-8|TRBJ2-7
CASSRDYRSYEQYF
TGTGCCAGCAGCCGAGATTACAGATCCTACGAGCAGTACTTC
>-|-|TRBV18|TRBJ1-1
CASSPPWQMNTEAFF
TGTGCCAGCTCACCACCGTGGCAGATGAACACTGAAGCTTTCTTT
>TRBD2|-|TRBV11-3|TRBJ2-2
CASSTPRLGGRASTGELFF
TGTGCCAGCAGCACCCCCCGTCTGGGCGGGAGGGCCTCGACCGGGGAGCTGTTTTTT
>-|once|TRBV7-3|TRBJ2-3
CASSLSGVGDTQYF
TGTGCCAGCAGCTTATCAGGGGTGGGGGATACGCAGTATTTT
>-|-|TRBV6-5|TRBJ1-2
CASRSDSYGYTF
TGTGCCAGCAGAAGCGACTCGTACGGCTACACCTTC
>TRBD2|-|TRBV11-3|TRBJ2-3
CASSLGGGRAGTDTQYF
TGTGCCAGCAGCTTAGGTGGCGGGAGGGCGGGCACAGATACGCAGTATTTT
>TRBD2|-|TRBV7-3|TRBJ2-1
CASSPWTSRLNEQFF
TGTGCCAGCAGCCCTTGGACTAGCCGGCTAAATGAGCAGTTCTTC
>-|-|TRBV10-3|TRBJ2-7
CAISARDEGGEQYF
TGTGCCATCAGCGCCCGGGACGAAGGGGGCGAGCAGTACTTC
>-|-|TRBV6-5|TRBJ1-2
CATIFTGWSGYTF
TGTGCCACCATTTTCACAGGGTGGAGTGGCTACACCTTC
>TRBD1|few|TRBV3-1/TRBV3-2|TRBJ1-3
CASSQPGQANTIYF
TGTGCCAGCAGCCAACCGGGACAGGCAAACACCATATATTTT
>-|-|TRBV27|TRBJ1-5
CASSFVGRGQPQHF
TGTGCCAGCAGTTTTGTAGGGAGGGGTCAGCCCCAGCATTTT
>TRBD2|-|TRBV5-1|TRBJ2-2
CASSLQFWGGIPGELFF
TGCGCCAGCAGCTTGCAGTTTTGGGGGGGGATCCCCGGGGAGCTGTTTTTT
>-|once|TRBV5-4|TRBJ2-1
CASSQGLSRRSISDEQFF
TGTGCCAGCAGCCAAGGACTTAGCCGTCGTAGTATTTCGGATGAGCAGTTCTTC
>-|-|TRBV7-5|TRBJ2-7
CARSLVRAREAEQYF
TGTGCCAGAAGCTTAGTACGGGCCAGGGAAGCCGAGCAGTACTTC
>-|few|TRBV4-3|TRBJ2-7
CASSQRGGASYEQYF
TGCGCCAGCAGCCAAAGAGGGGGGGCATCCTACGAGCAGTACTTC
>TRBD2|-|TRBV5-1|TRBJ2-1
CASSLVTSGSGDEQFF
TGCGCCAGCAGCTTGGTTACTAGCGGGAGTGGCGATGAGCAGTTCTTC
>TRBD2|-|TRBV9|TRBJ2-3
CASSEPPKTSGRYLDTQYF
TGTGCCAGCAGCGAACCACCCAAGACCAGCGGGAGGTATTTAGATACGCAGTATTTT
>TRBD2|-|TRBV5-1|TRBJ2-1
CASSPGLAGGTNNEQFF
TGCGCCAGCAGCCCCGGACTAGCGGGAGGAACAAACAATGAGCAGTTCTTC
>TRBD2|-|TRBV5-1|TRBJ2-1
CASSSTPGLAGNEQFF
TGCGCCAGCAGCTCCACCCCGGGACTAGCGGGCAATGAGCAGTTCTTC
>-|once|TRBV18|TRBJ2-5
CASSRDFQETQYF
TGTGCCAGCTCACGGGACTTCCAAGAGACCCAGTACTTC
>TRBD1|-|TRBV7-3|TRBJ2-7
CASRLRDRGPYEQYF
TGTGCCAGCAGACTCCGGGACAGGGGGCCCTACGAGCAGTACTTC